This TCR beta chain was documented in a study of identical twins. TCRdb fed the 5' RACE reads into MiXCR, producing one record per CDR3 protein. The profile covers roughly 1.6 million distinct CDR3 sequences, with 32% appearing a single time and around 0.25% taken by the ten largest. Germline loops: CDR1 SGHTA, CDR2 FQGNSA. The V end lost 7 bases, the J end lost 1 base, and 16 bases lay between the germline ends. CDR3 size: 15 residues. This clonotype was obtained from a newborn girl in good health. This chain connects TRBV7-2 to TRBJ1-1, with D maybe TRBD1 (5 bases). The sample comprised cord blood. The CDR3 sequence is CASTLRTRRNTEAFF. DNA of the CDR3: TGTGCCAGCACCTTGCGGACAAGGCGGAACACTGAAGCTTTCTTT.